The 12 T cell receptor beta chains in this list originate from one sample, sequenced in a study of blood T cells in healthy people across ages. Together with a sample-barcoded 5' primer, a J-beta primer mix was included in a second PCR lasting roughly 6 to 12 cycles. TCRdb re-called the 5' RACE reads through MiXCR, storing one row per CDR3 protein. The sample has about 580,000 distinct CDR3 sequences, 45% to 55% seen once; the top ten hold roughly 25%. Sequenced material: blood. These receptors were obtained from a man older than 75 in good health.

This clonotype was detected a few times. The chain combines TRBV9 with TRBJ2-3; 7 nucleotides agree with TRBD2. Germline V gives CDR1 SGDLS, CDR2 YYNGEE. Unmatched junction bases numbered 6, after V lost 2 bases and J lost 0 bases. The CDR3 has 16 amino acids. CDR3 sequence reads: CASSVRGRGSTDTQYF. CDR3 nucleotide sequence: TGTGCCAGCAGCGTTCGAGGGAGGGGTAGCACAGATACGCAGTATTTT.

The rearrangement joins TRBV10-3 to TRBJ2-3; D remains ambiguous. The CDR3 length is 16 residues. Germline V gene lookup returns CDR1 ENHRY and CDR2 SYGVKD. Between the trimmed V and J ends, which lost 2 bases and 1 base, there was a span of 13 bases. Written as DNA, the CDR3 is TGTGCCATCAGTGAGGGTCAGCGCCTAGGCACAGATACGCAGTATTTT. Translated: CAISEGQRLGTDTQYF.

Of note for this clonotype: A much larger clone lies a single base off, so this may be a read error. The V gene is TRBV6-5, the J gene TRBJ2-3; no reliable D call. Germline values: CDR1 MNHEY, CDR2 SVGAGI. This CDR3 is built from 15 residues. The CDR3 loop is CASSYGGISTATQYF. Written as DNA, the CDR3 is TGTGCCAGCAGTTACGGCGGCATTAGCACAGCTACGCAGTATTTT.

CDR3 DNA: TGCGCCAGCAGCTTTGACGGGACCGCCACAGATACGCAGTATTTT. Encoded protein: CASSFDGTATDTQYF. The V call is TRBV5-1, the J call TRBJ2-3, with D perhaps being TRBD1 or TRBD2 (5 bases each). Trimming shortened V by 2 bases and J by 2 bases, and 12 bases separated the two germline ends. Germline CDR1 SGHRS, CDR2 YFSETQ. CDR3 length: 15 amino acids.

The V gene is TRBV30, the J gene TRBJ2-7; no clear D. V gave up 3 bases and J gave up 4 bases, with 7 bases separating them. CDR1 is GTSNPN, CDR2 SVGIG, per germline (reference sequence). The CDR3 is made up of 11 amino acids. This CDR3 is CAWRNSYEQYF. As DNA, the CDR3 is TGTGCCTGGAGGAACAGTTACGAGCAGTACTTC.

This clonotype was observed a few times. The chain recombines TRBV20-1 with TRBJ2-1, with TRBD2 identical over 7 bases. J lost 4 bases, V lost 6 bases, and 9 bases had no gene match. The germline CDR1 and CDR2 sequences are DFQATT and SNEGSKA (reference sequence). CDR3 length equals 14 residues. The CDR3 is CSASPSGVYNEQFF. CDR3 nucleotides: TGCAGTGCCTCGCCGAGCGGGGTGTACAATGAGCAGTTCTTC.

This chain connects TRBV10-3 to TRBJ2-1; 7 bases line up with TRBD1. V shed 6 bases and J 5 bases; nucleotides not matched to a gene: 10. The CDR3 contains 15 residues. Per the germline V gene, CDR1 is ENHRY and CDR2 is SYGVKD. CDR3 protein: CAISPGQRSNNEQFF. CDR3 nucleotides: TGTGCCATCAGCCCGGGACAGAGGTCGAACAATGAGCAGTTCTTC.

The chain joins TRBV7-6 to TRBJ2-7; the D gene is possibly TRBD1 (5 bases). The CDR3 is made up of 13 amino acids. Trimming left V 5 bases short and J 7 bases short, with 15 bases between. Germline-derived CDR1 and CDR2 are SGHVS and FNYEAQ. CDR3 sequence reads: CASSARQYNEQYF. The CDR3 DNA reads TGTGCCAGCAGCGCGAGACAGTACAATGAGCAGTACTTC.

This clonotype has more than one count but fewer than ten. The CDR3 loop reads CASSGRTGLTDTQYF. The CDR3 DNA is TGCGCCAGCAGTGGTCGGACAGGACTCACAGATACGCAGTATTTT. The J gene is TRBJ2-3, the V gene TRBV10-2; 7 nucleotides align to TRBD1. V lost 4 bases to trimming and J lost 2 bases; unmatched junction nucleotides: 6. The germline CDR1 and CDR2 sequences are WSHSY and SAAADI. This CDR3 comprises 15 residues.

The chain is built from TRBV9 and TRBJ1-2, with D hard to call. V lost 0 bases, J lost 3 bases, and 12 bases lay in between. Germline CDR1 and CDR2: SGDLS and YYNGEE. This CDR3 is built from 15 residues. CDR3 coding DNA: TGTGCCAGCAGCGTAGAAGGCAGGTCTCACTATGGCTACACCTTC. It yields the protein CASSVEGRSHYGYTF.

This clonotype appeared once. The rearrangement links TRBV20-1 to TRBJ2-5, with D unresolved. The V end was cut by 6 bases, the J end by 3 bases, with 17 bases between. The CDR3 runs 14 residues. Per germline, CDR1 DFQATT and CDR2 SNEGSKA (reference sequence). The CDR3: CSASLPTGEETQYF. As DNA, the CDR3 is TGCAGTGCGAGTTTGCCGACGGGTGAAGAGACCCAGTACTTC.

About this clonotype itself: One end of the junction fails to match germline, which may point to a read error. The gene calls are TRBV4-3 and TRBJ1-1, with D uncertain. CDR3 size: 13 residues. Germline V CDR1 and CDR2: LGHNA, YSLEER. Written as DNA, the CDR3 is TGCGTCAGCAGCCAAGACCCGAACACTGAAGCTTTCTTT. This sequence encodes CVSSQDPNTEAFF.